The sequence of this T cell receptor (beta chain) was determined in a study of T cells after posttransplantation cyclophosphamide. TCRdb's table, derived via immunoSEQ multiplex PCR, lists solely in-frame clones and lacks some. The sample lists 4,500 to 6,000 clones, roughly 58% seen once, with approximately 16% in the top ten. This CDR3 region has 14 residues. Germline V CDR1 and CDR2: SGHTA, FQGNSA. V was shortened by 5 bases and J by 9 bases, with 17 bases between the two germline ends. This TCR was sampled from a woman aged 55-70 years in good health, CMV-negative, and a related stem cell transplant donor. V gene TRBV7-2 combines with J gene TRBJ1-5, with D possibly TRBD1 on 6 matching bases. Material: memory CD8+ T cells sorted from blood. The DNA of the CDR3 is TGTGCCAGCAGCCTAATCAGGGGCTCCAGGCCCCAGCATTTT. Amino acids: CASSLIRGSRPQHF.